This TCR beta chain emerged from a study of blood T cell repertoires in COVID-19. Study background: The United States, Italy and Spain supplied acute and convalescent COVID-19 samples. From T cells, B-cell-depleted T cells, or PBMCs came the material, which was cDNA or gDNA.

Under the authors' procedure: Reference gene primer amplification gave nucleated cell count estimates. Repertoires were generated with immunoSEQ multiplex PCR, while TCRdb's copy carries only in-frame clones and drops some. V and J calls and clone size follow that table, whereas D and trimming were derived from the DNA. The sample yields around 100,000 clones, around 90% seen once. Germline CDR1 is LNHNV and CDR2 is YYDKDF (reference sequence). V gave up 5 bases and J gave up 15 bases, with 20 bases separating them. The CDR3 covers 13 residues. This clone was recorded only once. Sequencing was done on a sample of peripheral blood. The chain has TRBV15 and TRBJ2-1; possibly TRBD2 for D (6 bases). The receptor's source is an older woman with acute or convalescent COVID-19. The CDR3 sequence: CATSLARLGVWFF. The CDR3 nucleotides are TGTGCCACCAGCCTGGCCCGACTAGGAGTCTGGTTCTTC.